The clone carrying this T cell receptor beta chain was observed a few times. The antigen remains undetermined. Assay used: immunoSEQ multiplex PCR; TCRdb lists only in-frame clones, some missing. Of some 80,000 clones listed, 70% to 90% are singletons. The data stem from a study of OX40 agonist ivuxolimab in advanced cancers. V gave up 2 bases and J gave up 0 bases, with 8 bases separating them. Germline lookup yields CDR1 GTSNPN and CDR2 SVGIG (reference sequence). CDR3 length equals 14 residues. Findings and caveats of the study: At 0.1-3.0 mg/kg, partial responders had clonal expansion among the lowest observed.

The starting material was CD4+ or CD8+ T cells sorted from blood, obtained in a trial of the OX40 agonist ivuxolimab. The chain recombines TRBV30 with TRBJ1-3; tentatively, D is TRBD1 (5 bases). This clonotype was sampled from an adult with an advanced solid tumor such as melanoma, head and neck, liver or kidney cancer. In DNA, the CDR3 is TGTGCCTGGAGTCGACAGTTCTCTGGAAACACCATATATTTT. Translating gives CAWSRQFSGNTIYF.